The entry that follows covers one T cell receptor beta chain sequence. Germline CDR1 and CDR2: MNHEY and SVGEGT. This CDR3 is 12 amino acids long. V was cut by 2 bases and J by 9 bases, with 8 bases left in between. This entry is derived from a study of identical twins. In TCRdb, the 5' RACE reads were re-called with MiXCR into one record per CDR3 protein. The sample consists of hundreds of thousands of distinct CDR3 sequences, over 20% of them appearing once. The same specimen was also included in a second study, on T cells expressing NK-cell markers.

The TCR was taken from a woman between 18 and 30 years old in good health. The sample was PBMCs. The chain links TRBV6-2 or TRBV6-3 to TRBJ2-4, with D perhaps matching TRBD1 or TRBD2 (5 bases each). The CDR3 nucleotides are TGTGCCAGCAGTTACGGGGGTATCATTCAGTACTTC. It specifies CASSYGGIIQYF.